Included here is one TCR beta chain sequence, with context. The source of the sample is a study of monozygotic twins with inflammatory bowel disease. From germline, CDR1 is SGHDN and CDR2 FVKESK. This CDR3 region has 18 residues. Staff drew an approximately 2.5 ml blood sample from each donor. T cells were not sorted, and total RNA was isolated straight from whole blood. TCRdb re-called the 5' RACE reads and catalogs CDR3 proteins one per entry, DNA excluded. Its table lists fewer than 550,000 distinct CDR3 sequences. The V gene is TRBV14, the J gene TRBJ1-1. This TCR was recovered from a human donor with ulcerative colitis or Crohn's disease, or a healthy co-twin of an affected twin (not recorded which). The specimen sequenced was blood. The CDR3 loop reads CASSQESISRLMNTEAFF.